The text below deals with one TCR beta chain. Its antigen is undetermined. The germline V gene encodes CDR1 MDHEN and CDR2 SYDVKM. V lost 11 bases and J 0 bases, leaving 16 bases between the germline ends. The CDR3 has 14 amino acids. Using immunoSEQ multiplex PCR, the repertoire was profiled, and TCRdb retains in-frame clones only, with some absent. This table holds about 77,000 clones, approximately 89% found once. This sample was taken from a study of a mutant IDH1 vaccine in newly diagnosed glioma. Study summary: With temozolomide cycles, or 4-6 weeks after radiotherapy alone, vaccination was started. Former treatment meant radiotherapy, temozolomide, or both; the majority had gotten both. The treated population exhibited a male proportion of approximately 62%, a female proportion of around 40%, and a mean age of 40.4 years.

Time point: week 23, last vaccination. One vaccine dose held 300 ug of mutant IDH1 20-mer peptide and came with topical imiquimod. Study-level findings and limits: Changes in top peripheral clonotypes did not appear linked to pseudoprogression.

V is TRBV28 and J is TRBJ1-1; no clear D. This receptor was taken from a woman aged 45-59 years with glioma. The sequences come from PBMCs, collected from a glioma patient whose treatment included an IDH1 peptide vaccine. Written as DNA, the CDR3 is TGTGCCGGAGGGAACGGACGGATGAACACTGAAGCTTTCTTT. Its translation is CAGGNGRMNTEAFF.